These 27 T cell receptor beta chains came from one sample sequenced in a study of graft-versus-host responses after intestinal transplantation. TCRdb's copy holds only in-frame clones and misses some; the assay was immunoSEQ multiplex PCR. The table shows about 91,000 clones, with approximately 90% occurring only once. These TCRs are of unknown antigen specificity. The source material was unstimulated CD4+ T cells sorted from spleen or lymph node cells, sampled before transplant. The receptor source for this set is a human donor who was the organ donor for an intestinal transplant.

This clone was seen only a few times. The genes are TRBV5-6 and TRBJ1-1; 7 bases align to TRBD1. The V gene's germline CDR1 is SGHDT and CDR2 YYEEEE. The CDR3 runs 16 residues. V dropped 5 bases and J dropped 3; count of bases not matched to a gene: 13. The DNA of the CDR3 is TGTGCCAGCAGACCGCGGGACAGAATCATTGACACTGAAGCTTTCTTT. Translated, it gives CASRPRDRIIDTEAFF.

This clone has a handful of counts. The CDR3 spells CASSEDRYVMNTEAFF. The CDR3, as DNA: TGTGCCAGCAGTGAAGACAGATATGTTATGAACACTGAAGCTTTCTTT. The chain carries TRBV6-1 and TRBJ1-1, with unresolved D. This CDR3 contains 16 residues. Trimming left V 1 base short and J 0 bases short, with 12 bases between. Germline V gene lookup returns CDR1 MNHNS and CDR2 SASEGT.

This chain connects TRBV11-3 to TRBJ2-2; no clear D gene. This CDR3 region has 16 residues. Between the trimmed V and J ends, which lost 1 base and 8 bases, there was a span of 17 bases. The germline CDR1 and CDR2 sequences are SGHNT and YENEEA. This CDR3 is CASSLVGVELWGELFF. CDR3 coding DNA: TGTGCCAGCAGCTTAGTAGGCGTGGAGCTATGGGGGGAGCTGTTTTTT.

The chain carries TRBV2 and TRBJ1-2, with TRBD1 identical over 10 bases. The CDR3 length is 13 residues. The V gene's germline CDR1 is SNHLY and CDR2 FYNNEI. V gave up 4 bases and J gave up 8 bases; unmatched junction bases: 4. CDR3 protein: CASSGQGARGYTF. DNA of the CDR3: TGTGCCAGCAGTGGACAGGGGGCAAGAGGCTACACCTTC.

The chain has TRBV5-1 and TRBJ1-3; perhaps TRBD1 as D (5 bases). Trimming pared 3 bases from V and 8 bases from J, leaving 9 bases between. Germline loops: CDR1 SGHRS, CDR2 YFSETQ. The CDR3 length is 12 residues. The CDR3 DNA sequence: TGCGCCAGCAGCTGGTCGGGGGACACCATATATTTT. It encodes CASSWSGDTIYF.

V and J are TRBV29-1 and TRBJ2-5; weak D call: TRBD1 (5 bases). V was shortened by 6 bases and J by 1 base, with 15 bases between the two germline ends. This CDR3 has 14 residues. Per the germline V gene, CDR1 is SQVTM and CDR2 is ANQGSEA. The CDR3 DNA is TGCAGCGTCGCGACAGTCCTTACCCAAGAGACCCAGTACTTC. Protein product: CSVATVLTQETQYF.

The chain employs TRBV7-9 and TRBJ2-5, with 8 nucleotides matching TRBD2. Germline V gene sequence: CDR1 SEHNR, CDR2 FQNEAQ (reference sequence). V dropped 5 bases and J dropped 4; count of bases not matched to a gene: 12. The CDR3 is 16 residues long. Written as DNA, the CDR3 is TGTGCCAGCAGCCACCCAGCGGGGGCTTCACTAGAGACCCAGTACTTC. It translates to CASSHPAGASLETQYF.

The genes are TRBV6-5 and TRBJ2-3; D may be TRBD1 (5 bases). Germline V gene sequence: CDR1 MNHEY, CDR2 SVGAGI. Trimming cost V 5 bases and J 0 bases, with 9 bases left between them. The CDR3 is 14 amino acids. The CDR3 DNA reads TGTGCCAGCAGTACCAGGGAAAGCACAGATACGCAGTATTTT. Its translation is CASSTRESTDTQYF.

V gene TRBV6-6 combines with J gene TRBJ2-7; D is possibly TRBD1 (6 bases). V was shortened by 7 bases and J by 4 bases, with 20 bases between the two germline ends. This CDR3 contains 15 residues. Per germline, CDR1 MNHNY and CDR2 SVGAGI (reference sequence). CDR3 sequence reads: CASTPFRGQGYEQYF. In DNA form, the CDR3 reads TGTGCCAGCACCCCCTTCAGGGGTCAAGGTTACGAGCAGTACTTC.

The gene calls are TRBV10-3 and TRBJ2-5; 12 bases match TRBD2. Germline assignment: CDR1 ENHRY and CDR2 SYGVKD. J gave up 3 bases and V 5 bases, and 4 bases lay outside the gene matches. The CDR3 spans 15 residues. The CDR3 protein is CAISRLAGAKETQYF. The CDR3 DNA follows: TGTGCCATCAGTAGACTAGCGGGGGCGAAAGAGACCCAGTACTTC.

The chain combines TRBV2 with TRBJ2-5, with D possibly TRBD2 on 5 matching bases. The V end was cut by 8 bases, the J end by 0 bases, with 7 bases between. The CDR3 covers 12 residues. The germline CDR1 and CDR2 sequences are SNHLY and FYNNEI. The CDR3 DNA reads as TGTGCCAGCGACTATAACCAAGAGACCCAGTACTTC. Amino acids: CASDYNQETQYF.

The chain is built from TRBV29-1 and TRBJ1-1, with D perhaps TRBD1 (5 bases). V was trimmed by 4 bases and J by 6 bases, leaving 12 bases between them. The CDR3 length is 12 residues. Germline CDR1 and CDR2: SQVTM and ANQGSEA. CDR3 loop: CSVVGGSPEAFF. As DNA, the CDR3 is TGCAGCGTTGTCGGGGGGTCGCCTGAAGCTTTCTTT.

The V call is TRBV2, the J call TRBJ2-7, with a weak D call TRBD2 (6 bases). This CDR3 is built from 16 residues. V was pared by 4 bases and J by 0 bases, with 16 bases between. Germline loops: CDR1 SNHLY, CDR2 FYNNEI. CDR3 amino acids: CASSGGVSQSSYEQYF. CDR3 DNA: TGTGCCAGCAGTGGGGGGGTCAGCCAGAGCTCCTACGAGCAGTACTTC.

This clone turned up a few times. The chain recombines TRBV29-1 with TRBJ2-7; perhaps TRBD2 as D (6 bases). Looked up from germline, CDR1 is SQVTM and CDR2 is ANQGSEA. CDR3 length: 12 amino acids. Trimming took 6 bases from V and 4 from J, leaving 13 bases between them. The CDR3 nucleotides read TGCAGCGTGAGCGGGTCTGCTTACGAGCAGTACTTC. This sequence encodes CSVSGSAYEQYF.

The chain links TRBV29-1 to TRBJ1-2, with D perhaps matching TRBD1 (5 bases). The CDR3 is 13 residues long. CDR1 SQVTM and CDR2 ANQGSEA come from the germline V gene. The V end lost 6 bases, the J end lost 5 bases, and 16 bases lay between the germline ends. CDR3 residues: CSVRPGTEYGYTF. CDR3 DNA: TGCAGCGTGAGGCCAGGGACTGAGTATGGCTACACCTTC.

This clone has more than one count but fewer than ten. In DNA, the CDR3 is TGTGCCTGGAACCGGGACAGGAGCTCCTACGAGCAGTACTTC. Translating it yields CAWNRDRSSYEQYF. This chain joins TRBV30 and TRBJ2-7; TRBD1 matches at 8 bases. CDR3 length: 14 residues. In germline, CDR1 is GTSNPN, CDR2 SVGIG (reference sequence). Trimming removed 4 bases from V and 0 bases from J; junction bases left unmatched: 5.

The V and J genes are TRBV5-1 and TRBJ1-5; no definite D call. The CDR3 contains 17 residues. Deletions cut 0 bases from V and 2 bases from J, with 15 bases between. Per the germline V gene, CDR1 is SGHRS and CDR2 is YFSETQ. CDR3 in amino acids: CASSLAPGSAGNQPQHF. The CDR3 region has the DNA TGCGCCAGCAGCTTGGCCCCCGGGAGCGCGGGCAATCAGCCCCAGCATTTT. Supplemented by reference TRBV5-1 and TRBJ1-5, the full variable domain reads KAGVTQTPRYLIKTRGQQVTLSCSPISGHRSVSWYQQTPGQGLQFLFEYFSETQRNKGNFPGRFSGRQFSNSRSEMNVSTLELGDSALYLCASSLAPGSAGNQPQHFGDGTRLSIL.

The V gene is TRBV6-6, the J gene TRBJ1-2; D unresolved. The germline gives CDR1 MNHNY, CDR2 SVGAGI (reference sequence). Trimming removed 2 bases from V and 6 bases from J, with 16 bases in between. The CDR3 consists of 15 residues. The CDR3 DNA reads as TGTGCCAGCAGTTACCGACGCCCTATGCGGGATGGCTACACCTTC. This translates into CASSYRRPMRDGYTF.

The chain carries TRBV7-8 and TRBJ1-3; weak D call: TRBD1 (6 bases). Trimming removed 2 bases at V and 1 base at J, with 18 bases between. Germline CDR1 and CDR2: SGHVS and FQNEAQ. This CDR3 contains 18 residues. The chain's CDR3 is CASSLMGGLGSSGNTIYF. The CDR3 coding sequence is TGTGCCAGCAGCTTAATGGGGGGGCTCGGCTCATCTGGAAACACCATATATTTT.

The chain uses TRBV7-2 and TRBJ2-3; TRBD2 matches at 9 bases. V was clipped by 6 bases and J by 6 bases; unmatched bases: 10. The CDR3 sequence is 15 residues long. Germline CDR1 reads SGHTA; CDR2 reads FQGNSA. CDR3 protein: CASRLGTSLWDTQYF. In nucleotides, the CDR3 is TGTGCCAGCAGGCTGGGGACTAGCCTGTGGGATACGCAGTATTTT.

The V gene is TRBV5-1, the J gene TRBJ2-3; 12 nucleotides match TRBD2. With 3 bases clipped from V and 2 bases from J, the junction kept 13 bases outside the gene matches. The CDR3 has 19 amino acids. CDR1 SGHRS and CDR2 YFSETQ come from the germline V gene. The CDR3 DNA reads TGCGCCAGCAGCTCTATAGGCGGGCTAGCGGGGGGGAACACAGATACGCAGTATTTT. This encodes CASSSIGGLAGGNTDTQYF.

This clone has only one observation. DNA for the CDR3: TGCAGCGTTGAAGGTGGGCTACTCCTCGTCACAGATACGCAGTATTTT. Its protein product is CSVEGGLLLVTDTQYF. The chain uses TRBV29-1 and TRBJ2-3, with D uncertain. The CDR3 totals 16 residues. V lost 1 base, J lost 2 bases, and 16 bases lay in between. Germline assignment: CDR1 SQVTM and CDR2 ANQGSEA.

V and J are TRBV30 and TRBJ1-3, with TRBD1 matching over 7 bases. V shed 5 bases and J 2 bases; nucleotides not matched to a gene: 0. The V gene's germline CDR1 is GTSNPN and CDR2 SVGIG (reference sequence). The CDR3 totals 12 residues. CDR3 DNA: TGTGCCTGGGGACAGGCTGGAAACACCATATATTTT. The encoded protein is CAWGQAGNTIYF. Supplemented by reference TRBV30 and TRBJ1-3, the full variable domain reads SQTIHQWPATLVQPVGSPLSLECTVEGTSNPNLYWYRQAAGRGLQLLFYSVGIGQISSEVPQNLSASRPQDRQFILSSKKLLLSDSGFYLCAWGQAGNTIYFGEGSWLTVV.

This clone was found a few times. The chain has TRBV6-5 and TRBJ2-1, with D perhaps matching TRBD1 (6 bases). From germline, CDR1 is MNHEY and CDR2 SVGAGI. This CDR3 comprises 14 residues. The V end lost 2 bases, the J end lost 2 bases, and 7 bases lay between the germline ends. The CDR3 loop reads CASSYGGAYNEQFF. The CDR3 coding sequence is TGTGCCAGCAGTTACGGGGGCGCCTACAATGAGCAGTTCTTC.

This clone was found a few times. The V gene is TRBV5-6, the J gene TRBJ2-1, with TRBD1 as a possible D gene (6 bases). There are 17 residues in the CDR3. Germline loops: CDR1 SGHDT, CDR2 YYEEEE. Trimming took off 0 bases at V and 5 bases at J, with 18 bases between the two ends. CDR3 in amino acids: CASSLARQELWDNEQFF. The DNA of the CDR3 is TGTGCCAGCAGCTTGGCCAGACAGGAGCTATGGGACAATGAGCAGTTCTTC.

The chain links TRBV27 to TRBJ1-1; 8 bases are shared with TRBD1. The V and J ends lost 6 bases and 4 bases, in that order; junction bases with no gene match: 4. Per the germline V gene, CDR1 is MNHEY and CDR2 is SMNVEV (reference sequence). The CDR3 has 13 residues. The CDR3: CASRYRGFTEAFF. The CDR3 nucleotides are TGTGCCAGCAGGTACAGGGGGTTCACTGAAGCTTTCTTT.

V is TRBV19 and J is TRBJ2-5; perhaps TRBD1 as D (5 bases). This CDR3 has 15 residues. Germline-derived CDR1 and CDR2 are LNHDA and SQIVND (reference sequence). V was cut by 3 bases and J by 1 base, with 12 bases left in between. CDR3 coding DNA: TGTGCCAGTAGTATTAGGGGCAGTTCCCAAGAGACCCAGTACTTC. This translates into CASSIRGSSQETQYF. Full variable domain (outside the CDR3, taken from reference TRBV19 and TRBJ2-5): DGGITQSPKYLFRKEGQNVTLSCEQNLNHDAMYWYRQDPGQGLRLIYYSQIVNDFQKGDIAEGYSVSREKKESFPLTVTSAQKNPTAFYLCASSIRGSSQETQYFGPGTRLLVL.